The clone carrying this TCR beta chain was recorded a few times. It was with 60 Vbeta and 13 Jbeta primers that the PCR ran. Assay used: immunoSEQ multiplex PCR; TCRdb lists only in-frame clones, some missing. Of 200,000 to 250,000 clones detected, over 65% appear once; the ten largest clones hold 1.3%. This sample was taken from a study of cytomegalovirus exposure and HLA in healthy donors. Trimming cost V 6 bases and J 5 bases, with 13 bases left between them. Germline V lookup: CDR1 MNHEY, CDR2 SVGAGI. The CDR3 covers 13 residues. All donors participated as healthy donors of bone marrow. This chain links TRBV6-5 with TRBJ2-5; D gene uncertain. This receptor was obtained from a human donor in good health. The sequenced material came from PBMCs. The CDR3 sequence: CASRMTLGETQYF. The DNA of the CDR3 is TGTGCCAGCAGGATGACCCTGGGCGAGACCCAGTACTTC.